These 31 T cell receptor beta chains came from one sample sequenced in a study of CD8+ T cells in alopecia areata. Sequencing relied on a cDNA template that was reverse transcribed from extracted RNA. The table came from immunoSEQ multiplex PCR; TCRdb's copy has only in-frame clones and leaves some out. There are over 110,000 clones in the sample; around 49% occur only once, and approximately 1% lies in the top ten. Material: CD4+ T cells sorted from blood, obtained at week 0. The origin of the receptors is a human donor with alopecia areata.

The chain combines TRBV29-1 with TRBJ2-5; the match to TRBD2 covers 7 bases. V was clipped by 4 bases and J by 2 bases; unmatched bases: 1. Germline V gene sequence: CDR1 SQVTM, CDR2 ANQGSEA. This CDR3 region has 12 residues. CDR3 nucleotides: TGCAGCGTTGCTAGCGGACAAGAGACCCAGTACTTC. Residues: CSVASGQETQYF. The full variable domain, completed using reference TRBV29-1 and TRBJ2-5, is SAVISQKPSRDICQRGTSLTIQCQVDSQVTMMFWYRQQPGQSLTLIATANQGSEATYESGFVIDKFPISRPNLTFSTLTVSNMSPEDSSIYLCSVASGQETQYFGPGTRLLVL.

CDR3 coding DNA: TGCAGTTCCGGGACTAGCGATGAGCAGTTCTTC. Its translation is CSSGTSDEQFF. The chain joins TRBV20-1 to TRBJ2-1, with TRBD2 identical over 10 bases. Unmatched junction bases numbered 3, after V lost 8 bases and J lost 8 bases. Germline V gene data show CDR1 as DFQATT and CDR2 as SNEGSKA (reference sequence). The CDR3 covers 11 residues.

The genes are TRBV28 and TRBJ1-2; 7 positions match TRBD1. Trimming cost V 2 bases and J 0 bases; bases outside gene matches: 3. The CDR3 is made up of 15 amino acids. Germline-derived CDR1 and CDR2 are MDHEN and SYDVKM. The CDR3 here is CASSLGTATNYGYTF. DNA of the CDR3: TGTGCCAGCAGTTTAGGGACAGCCACTAACTATGGCTACACCTTC.

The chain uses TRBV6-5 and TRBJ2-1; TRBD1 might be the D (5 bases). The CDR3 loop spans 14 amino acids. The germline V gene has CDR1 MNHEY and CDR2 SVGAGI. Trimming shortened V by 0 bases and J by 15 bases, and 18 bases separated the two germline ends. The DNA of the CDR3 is TGTGCCAGCAGTTACTCGCGGTCAACAGGATCAAGGTTCTTC. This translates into CASSYSRSTGSRFF.

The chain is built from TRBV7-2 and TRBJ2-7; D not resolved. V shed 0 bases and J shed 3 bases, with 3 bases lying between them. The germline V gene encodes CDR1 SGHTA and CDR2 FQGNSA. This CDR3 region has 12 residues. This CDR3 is CASSLAHYEQYF. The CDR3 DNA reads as TGTGCCAGCAGCTTAGCCCACTACGAGCAGTACTTC.

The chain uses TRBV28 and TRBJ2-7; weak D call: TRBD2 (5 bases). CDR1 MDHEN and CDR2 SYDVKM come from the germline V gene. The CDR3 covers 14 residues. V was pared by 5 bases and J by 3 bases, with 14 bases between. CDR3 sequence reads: CASSPRAGHYEQYF. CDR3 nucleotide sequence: TGTGCCAGCAGTCCCCGGGCGGGCCACTACGAGCAGTACTTC.

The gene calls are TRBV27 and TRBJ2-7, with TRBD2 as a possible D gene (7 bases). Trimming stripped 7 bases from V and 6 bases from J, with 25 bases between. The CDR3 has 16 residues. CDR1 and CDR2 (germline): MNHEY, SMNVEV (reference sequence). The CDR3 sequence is CASTTSGTRVMGEQYF. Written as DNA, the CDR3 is TGTGCCAGCACCACCAGCGGGACACGGGTTATGGGCGAGCAGTACTTC.

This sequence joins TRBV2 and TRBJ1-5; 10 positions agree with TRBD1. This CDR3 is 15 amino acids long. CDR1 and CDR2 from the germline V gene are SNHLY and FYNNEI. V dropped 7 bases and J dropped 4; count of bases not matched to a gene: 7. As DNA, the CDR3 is TGTGCCAGCACTCGGGACAGGGGAAAAAATCAGCCCCAGCATTTT. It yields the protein CASTRDRGKNQPQHF.

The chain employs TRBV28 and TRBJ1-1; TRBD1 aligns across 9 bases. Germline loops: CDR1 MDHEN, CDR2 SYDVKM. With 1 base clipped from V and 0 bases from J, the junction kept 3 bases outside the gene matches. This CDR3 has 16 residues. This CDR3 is CASSLLGTGMNTEAFF. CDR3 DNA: TGTGCCAGCAGTTTATTAGGGACAGGGATGAACACTGAAGCTTTCTTT.

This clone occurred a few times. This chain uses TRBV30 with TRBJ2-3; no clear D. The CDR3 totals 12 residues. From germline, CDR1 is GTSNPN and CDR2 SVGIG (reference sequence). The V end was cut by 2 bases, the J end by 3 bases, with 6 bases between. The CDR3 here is CAWSMATDTQYF. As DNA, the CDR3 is TGTGCCTGGAGTATGGCGACAGATACGCAGTATTTT. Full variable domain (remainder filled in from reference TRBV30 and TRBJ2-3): SQTIHQWPATLVQPVGSPLSLECTVEGTSNPNLYWYRQAAGRGLQLLFYSVGIGQISSEVPQNLSASRPQDRQFILSSKKLLLSDSGFYLCAWSMATDTQYFGPGTRLTVL.

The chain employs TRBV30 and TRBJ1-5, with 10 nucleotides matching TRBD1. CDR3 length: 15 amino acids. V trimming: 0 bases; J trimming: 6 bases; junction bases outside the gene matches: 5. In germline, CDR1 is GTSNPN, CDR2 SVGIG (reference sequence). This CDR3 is CAWSVDRGQVQPQHF. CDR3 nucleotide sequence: TGTGCCTGGAGTGTAGACAGGGGGCAGGTTCAGCCCCAGCATTTT.

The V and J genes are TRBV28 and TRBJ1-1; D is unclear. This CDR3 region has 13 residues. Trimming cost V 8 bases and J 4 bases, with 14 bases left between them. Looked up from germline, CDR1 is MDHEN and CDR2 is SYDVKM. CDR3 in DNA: TGTGCCAGCTGTAAAGGAGGGAGCACTGAAGCTTTCTTT. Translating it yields CASCKGGSTEAFF.

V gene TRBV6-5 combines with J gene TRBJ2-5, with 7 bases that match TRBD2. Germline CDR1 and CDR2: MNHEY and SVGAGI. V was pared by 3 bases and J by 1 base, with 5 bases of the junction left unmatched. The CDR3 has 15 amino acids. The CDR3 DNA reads TGTGCCAGCAGTTATAGAGCGGGACGCCAAGAGACCCAGTACTTC. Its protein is CASSYRAGRQETQYF.

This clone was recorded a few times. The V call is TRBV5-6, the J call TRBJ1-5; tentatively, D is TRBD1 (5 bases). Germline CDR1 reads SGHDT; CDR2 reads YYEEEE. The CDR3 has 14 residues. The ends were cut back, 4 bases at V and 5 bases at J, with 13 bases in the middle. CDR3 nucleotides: TGTGCCAGCAGCGCGACGGGGGGAGATCAGCCCCAGCATTTT. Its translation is CASSATGGDQPQHF.

CDR3: CSVLSRPIRDDYEQYF. CDR3 sequence (DNA): TGCAGCGTCCTATCCAGACCGATCAGGGACGACTACGAGCAGTACTTC. V and J are TRBV29-1 and TRBJ2-7; either TRBD1 or TRBD2 may fit D (5 bases each). This CDR3 spans 16 amino acids. Trimming removed 6 bases at V and 3 bases at J, with 24 bases between. Germline-derived CDR1 and CDR2 are SQVTM and ANQGSEA.

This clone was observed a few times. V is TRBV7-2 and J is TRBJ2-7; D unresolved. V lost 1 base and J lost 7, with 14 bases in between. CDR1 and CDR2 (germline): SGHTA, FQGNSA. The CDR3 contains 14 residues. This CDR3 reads CASSLEPRLKEQYF. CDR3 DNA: TGTGCCAGCAGCTTAGAGCCCCGCTTGAAGGAGCAGTACTTC.

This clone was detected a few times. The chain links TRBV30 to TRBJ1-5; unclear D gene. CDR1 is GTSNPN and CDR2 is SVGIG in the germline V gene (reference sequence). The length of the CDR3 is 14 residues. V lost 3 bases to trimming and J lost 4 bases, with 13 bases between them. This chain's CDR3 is CAWSTGLQNQPQHF. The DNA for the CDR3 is TGTGCCTGGAGCACGGGCCTACAGAATCAGCCCCAGCATTTT.

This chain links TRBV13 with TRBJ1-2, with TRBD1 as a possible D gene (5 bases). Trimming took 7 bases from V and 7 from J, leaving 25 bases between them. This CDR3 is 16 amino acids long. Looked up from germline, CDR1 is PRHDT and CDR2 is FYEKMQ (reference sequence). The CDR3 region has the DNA TGTGCCAGCACCCCTCCCGGGAACTCCAGGGCCGGTGGCTACACCTTC. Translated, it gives CASTPPGNSRAGGYTF.

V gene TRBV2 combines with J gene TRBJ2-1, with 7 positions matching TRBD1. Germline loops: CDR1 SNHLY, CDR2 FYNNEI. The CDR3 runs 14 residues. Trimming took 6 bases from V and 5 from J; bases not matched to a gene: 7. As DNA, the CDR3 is TGTGCCAGCAGCAGAATACAGGGGCACAATGAGCAGTTCTTC. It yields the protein CASSRIQGHNEQFF.

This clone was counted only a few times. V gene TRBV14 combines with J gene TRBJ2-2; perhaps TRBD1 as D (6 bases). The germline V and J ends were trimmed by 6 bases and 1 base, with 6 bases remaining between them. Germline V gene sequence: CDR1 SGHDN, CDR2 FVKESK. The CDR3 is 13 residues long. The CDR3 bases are TGTGCCAGCAGGACAGGGAACACCGGGGAGCTGTTTTTT. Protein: CASRTGNTGELFF.

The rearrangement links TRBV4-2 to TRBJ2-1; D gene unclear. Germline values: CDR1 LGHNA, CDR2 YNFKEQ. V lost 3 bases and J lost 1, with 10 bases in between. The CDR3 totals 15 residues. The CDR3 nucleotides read TGTGCCAGCAGCCAGCAGTCAGTTTCCTACAATGAGCAGTTCTTC. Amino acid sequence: CASSQQSVSYNEQFF.

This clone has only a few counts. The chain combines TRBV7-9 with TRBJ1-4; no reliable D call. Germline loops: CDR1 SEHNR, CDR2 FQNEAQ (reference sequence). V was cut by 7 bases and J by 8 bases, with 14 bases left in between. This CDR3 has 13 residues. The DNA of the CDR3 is TGTGCCAGCACCCAGGTCCTGGGGGAAAAACTGTTTTTT. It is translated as CASTQVLGEKLFF.

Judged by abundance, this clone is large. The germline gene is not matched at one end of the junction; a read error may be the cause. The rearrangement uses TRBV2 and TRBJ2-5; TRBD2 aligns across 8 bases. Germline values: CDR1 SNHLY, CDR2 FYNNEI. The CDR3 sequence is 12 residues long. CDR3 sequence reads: CASSPHAGGGDF. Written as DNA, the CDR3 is TGTGCCAGCAGTCCCCATGCGGGGGGCGGTGACTTC.

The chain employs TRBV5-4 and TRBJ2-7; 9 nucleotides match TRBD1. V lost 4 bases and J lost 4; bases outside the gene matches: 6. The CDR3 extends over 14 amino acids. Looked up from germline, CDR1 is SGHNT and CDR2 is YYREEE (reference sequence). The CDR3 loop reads CASSHTDRGYEQYF. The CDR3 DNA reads TGTGCCAGCAGCCACACGGACAGGGGATACGAGCAGTACTTC. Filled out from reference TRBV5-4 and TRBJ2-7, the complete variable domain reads ETGVTQSPTHLIKTRGQQVTLRCSSQSGHNTVSWYQQALGQGPQFIFQYYREEENGRGNFPPRFSGLQFPNYSSELNVNALELDDSALYLCASSHTDRGYEQYFGPGTRLTVT.

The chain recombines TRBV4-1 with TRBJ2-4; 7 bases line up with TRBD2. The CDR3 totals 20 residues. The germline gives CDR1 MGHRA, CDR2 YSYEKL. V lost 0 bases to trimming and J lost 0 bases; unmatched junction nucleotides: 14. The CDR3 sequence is CASSQDASLGAGKAKNIQYF. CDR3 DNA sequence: TGCGCCAGCAGCCAAGATGCGAGTCTGGGAGCGGGAAAAGCCAAAAACATTCAGTACTTC.

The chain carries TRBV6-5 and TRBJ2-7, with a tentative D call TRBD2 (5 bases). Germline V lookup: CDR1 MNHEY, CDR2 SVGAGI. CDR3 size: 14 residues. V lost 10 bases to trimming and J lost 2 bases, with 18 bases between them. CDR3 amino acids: CAIQLVALPYEQYF. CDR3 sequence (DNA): TGTGCCATACAACTAGTGGCGCTACCCTACGAGCAGTACTTC.

In DNA, the CDR3 is TGTGCCAGCAGCCCGGGACTGTACTATGGCTACACCTTC. Protein: CASSPGLYYGYTF. The V gene is TRBV27, the J gene TRBJ1-2, with a weak D call TRBD1 (5 bases). Germline V lookup: CDR1 MNHEY, CDR2 SMNVEV (reference sequence). The V gene lost 6 bases and the J gene lost 3 bases, with 11 bases spanning the gap. The CDR3 totals 13 residues.

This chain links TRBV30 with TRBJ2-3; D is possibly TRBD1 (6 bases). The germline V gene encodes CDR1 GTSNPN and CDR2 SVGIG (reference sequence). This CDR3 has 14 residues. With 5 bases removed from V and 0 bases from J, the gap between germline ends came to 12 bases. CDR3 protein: CAWVGTRSTDTQYF. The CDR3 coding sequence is TGTGCCTGGGTTGGGACACGCAGCACAGATACGCAGTATTTT.

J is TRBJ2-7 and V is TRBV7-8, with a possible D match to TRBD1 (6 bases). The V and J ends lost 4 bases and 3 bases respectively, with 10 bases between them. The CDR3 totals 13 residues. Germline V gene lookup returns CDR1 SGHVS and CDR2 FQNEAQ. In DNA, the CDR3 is TGTGCCAGCAGCTCAACAGGGATCTACGAGCAGTACTTC. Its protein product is CASSSTGIYEQYF.

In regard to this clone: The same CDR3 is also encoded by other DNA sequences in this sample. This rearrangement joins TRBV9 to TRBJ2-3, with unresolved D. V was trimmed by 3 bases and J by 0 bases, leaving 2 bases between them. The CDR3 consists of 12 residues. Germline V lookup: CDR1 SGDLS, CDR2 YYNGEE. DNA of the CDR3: TGTGCCAGCAGCGCTAGCACAGATACGCAGTATTTT. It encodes CASSASTDTQYF.

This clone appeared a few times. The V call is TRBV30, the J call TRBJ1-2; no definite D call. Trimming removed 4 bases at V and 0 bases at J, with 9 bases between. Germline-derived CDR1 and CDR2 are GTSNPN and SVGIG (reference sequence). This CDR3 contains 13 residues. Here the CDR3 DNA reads TGTGCCTGGATCTCAGGTGCTAACTATGGCTACACCTTC. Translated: CAWISGANYGYTF.